This T cell receptor beta chain was found in a study of control samples from healthy donors and cancer patients. This CDR3 has 13 residues. The germline CDR1 and CDR2 sequences are SNHLY and FYNNEI. Trimming removed 7 bases at V and 3 bases at J, with 10 bases between. Sequencing used immunoSEQ multiplex PCR; TCRdb keeps in-frame clones, though not all of them. The data show about 130,000 clones, around nine tenths seen once. This clone has just a few counts. V is TRBV2 and J is TRBJ1-5; no reliable D call. Material for sequencing was blood. The TCR was taken from a man aged 35-49 years in good health. The CDR3 sequence is CASNQRNNQPQHF. The CDR3 DNA is TGTGCCAGCAACCAACGTAACAATCAGCCCCAGCATTTT. The variable domain in full, completed from reference TRBV2 and TRBJ1-5, reads EPEVTQTPSHQVTQMGQEVILRCVPISNHLYFYWYRQILGQKVEFLVSFYNNEISEKSEIFDDQFSVERPDGSNFTLKIRSTKLEDSAMYFCASNQRNNQPQHFGDGTRLSIL.